These 27 T cell receptor beta chains share one sample of origin, sequenced in a study of cytomegalovirus exposure and HLA in healthy donors. Primers for the PCR totalled 60 Vbeta and 13 Jbeta. Some clones are missing from TCRdb's copy, which holds only in-frame ones; the method was immunoSEQ multiplex PCR. The repertoire holds 210,000 or so clones, with around 79% as singletons. Sequenced material: PBMCs. Every receptor here comes from a man aged 18 to 35 in good health and CMV-seronegative.

There are many counts of this clone. V gene TRBV28 combines with J gene TRBJ1-5; no clear D. Trimming removed 6 bases from V and 0 bases from J, with 12 bases in between. Germline CDR1 MDHEN, CDR2 SYDVKM. The CDR3 consists of 15 residues. The CDR3 here is CASRGSLSSNQPQHF. The CDR3 DNA sequence: TGTGCCAGCAGGGGGAGTTTAAGTAGCAATCAGCCCCAGCATTTT.

The J gene is TRBJ2-1, the V gene TRBV27; 14 bases align to TRBD2. The CDR3 is 17 amino acids. Unmatched junction bases numbered 12, after V lost 4 bases and J lost 10 bases. Germline values: CDR1 MNHEY, CDR2 SMNVEV (reference sequence). The CDR3 DNA sequence: TGTGCCAGCAGTTCTCGGGGACTAGCGGGAGAGTCCAAAGAGCAGTTCTTC. This codes for CASSSRGLAGESKEQFF.

The chain is built from TRBV30 and TRBJ2-5, with TRBD2 identical over 9 bases. The germline V gene encodes CDR1 GTSNPN and CDR2 SVGIG (reference sequence). This CDR3 has 14 amino acids. V lost 2 bases and J lost 4; bases outside the gene matches: 5. CDR3 amino acids: CAWSPAGGGETQYF. The DNA of the CDR3 is TGTGCCTGGAGTCCAGCGGGGGGAGGAGAGACCCAGTACTTC.

This CDR3 is CASSQDPGTSPPHEQYF. As DNA, the CDR3 is TGCGCCAGCAGCCAAGATCCTGGGACTAGTCCCCCTCACGAGCAGTACTTC. V and J are TRBV4-3 and TRBJ2-5; 8 bases agree with TRBD2. The J call is in doubt because the DNA end fits TRBJ2-7 better. In germline, CDR1 is LGHNA, CDR2 YSLEER. This CDR3 has 17 residues.

This clone was picked up a small number of times. The chain recombines TRBV5-1 with TRBJ1-3, with D possibly TRBD1 on 6 matching bases. CDR1 SGHRS and CDR2 YFSETQ come from the germline V gene. V was trimmed by 3 bases and J by 3 bases, leaving 16 bases between them. The CDR3 loop spans 16 amino acids. This chain's CDR3 is CASSSGGDTSGNTIYF. In nucleotides, the CDR3 is TGCGCCAGCAGCTCTGGGGGGGACACAAGTGGAAACACCATATATTTT.

J is TRBJ1-5 and V is TRBV18; the D gene is possibly TRBD1 (6 bases). The CDR3 covers 13 residues. V was pared by 5 bases and J by 7 bases, with 12 bases between. Per germline, CDR1 KGHSH and CDR2 LQKENI. The CDR3 is CASSTGIGQPQHF. DNA of the CDR3: TGTGCCAGCTCAACAGGGATCGGGCAGCCCCAGCATTTT.

This clone was picked up one time. This chain uses TRBV7-9 with TRBJ1-2, with 8 bases identical to TRBD1. Trimming removed 0 bases from V and 6 bases from J; junction bases left unmatched: 6. Per germline, CDR1 SEHNR and CDR2 FQNEAQ (reference sequence). This CDR3 spans 15 amino acids. The CDR3 nucleotides read TGTGCCAGCAGCTTAGCGCTGGACAGGGTGGATGGCTACACCTTC. This encodes CASSLALDRVDGYTF.

The chain joins TRBV28 to TRBJ1-1; 7 bases agree with TRBD1. CDR3 length: 14 amino acids. V dropped 6 bases and J dropped 6; count of bases not matched to a gene: 10. The germline gives CDR1 MDHEN, CDR2 SYDVKM. The CDR3 protein is CASRPGVGGPEAFF. The DNA of the CDR3 is TGTGCCAGCAGACCTGGGGTAGGGGGCCCTGAAGCTTTCTTT.

The rearrangement uses TRBV6-5 and TRBJ2-5, with a tentative D call TRBD1 (6 bases). Deletions cut 6 bases from V and 3 bases from J, with 14 bases between. Germline lookup yields CDR1 MNHEY and CDR2 SVGAGI. The CDR3 runs 14 residues. The DNA for the CDR3 is TGTGCCAGCAGCCCCACGGGACAAGAAGAGACCCAGTACTTC. It specifies CASSPTGQEETQYF.

V usage is TRBV6-6 and J usage is TRBJ1-1; D unclear. Trimming removed 2 bases at V and 1 base at J, with 11 bases between. This CDR3 is built from 15 residues. Germline values: CDR1 MNHNY, CDR2 SVGAGI (reference sequence). CDR3 nucleotide sequence: TGTGCCAGCAGTTACACCGTGGGAGGGAACACTGAAGCTTTCTTT. Translated: CASSYTVGGNTEAFF.

About this clone itself: One end of the junction is discordant with germline, which a read error may explain. The rearrangement joins TRBV7-9 to TRBJ2-7; 7 bases align to TRBD1. CDR3 size: 15 residues. Looked up from germline, CDR1 is SEHNR and CDR2 is FQNEAQ (reference sequence). The CDR3 DNA sequence: TGTTCCAGCAGCTTAACCAGGACAGGATTCAGCGAGCAGTACTTC. Protein product: CSSSLTRTGFSEQYF.

CDR3 in amino acids: CASSGRQGMNTEAFF. In DNA, the CDR3 is TGTGCCAGCAGTGGACGACAGGGAATGAACACTGAAGCTTTCTTT. This rearrangement joins TRBV27 to TRBJ1-1, with TRBD1 matching 7 bases. The CDR3 length is 15 residues. CDR1 and CDR2 (germline): MNHEY, SMNVEV (reference sequence). V was clipped by 5 bases and J by 0 bases; unmatched bases: 6.

The genes are TRBV27 and TRBJ2-7, with TRBD1 as a possible D gene (5 bases). The V gene lost 1 base and the J gene lost 2 bases, with 9 bases spanning the gap. Germline V CDR1 and CDR2: MNHEY, SMNVEV (reference sequence). The CDR3 extends over 14 amino acids. CDR3 nucleotide sequence: TGTGCCAGCAGTTTATATCTAGGGGCCTACGAGCAGTACTTC. Translating it yields CASSLYLGAYEQYF.

The rearrangement links TRBV4-2 to TRBJ1-2, with a tentative D call TRBD1 (6 bases). In germline, CDR1 is LGHNA, CDR2 YNFKEQ. This CDR3 is built from 15 residues. Trimming left V 0 bases short and J 4 bases short, with 12 bases between. CDR3 residues: CASSQEQGPFYGYTF. CDR3 DNA: TGTGCCAGCAGCCAAGAACAGGGCCCCTTCTATGGCTACACCTTC.

This sequence joins TRBV4-3 and TRBJ1-4; D may be TRBD1 (6 bases). V lost 3 bases and J lost 2, with 19 bases in between. The CDR3 runs 18 residues. From germline, CDR1 is LGHNA and CDR2 YSLEER. The CDR3 here is CASSQLGAQVYTNEKLFF. DNA of the CDR3: TGCGCCAGCAGCCAGTTGGGGGCTCAGGTGTATACTAATGAAAAACTGTTTTTT.

The CDR3 region is CASSLGGTSGRIPEQYF. The CDR3, as DNA: TGTGCCAGCAGCTTAGGGGGAACTAGCGGGAGGATACCCGAGCAGTACTTC. The rearrangement joins TRBV7-9 to TRBJ2-5, with 12 bases matching TRBD2. The end of the DNA fits TRBJ2-7 better, so the J call may be wrong. The CDR3 runs to 17 residues. Germline V lookup: CDR1 SEHNR, CDR2 FQNEAQ (reference sequence).

The gene calls are TRBV30 and TRBJ2-1; TRBD1 matches 10 bases. The length of the CDR3 is 16 residues. From germline, CDR1 is GTSNPN and CDR2 SVGIG (reference sequence). V shed 4 bases, J shed 12 bases, and the junction held 18 bases outside the gene matches. CDR3 amino acids: CAWIRRDRGLSAGQFF. For the CDR3, the DNA is TGTGCCTGGATACGGAGGGACAGGGGCTTGTCGGCCGGGCAGTTCTTC. Variable domain in full (rest from reference TRBV30 and TRBJ2-1): SQTIHQWPATLVQPVGSPLSLECTVEGTSNPNLYWYRQAAGRGLQLLFYSVGIGQISSEVPQNLSASRPQDRQFILSSKKLLLSDSGFYLCAWIRRDRGLSAGQFFGPGTRLTVL.

J is TRBJ1-1 and V is TRBV7-2; 7 bases match TRBD1. The CDR3 extends over 14 amino acids. Germline trimming cut 4 bases from V and 5 bases from J; bases unmatched to any gene: 7. Germline assignment: CDR1 SGHTA and CDR2 FQGNSA. CDR3 region: CASSWVQGRTEAFF. For the CDR3, the DNA is TGTGCCAGCAGCTGGGTACAGGGGCGGACTGAAGCTTTCTTT. Drawing the rest from reference TRBV7-2 and TRBJ1-1, the complete variable domain is GAGVSQSPSNKVTEKGKDVELRCDPISGHTALYWYRQSLGQGLEFLIYFQGNSAPDKSGLPSDRFSAERTGGSVSTLTIQRTQQEDSAVYLCASSWVQGRTEAFFGQGTRLTVV.

The chain employs TRBV7-2 and TRBJ2-3, with 8 bases matching TRBD1. The CDR3 consists of 15 residues. Germline-derived CDR1 and CDR2 are SGHTA and FQGNSA. The V segment lost 5 bases and the J segment 8 bases; nucleotides outside the gene matches: 12. The CDR3 sequence is CASSLGQVLSVTQYF. As DNA, the CDR3 is TGTGCCAGCAGCCTGGGACAGGTGCTTAGTGTTACGCAGTATTTT.

As for this clone: This sample also contains other DNA sequences that code for the same CDR3. The chain employs TRBV27 and TRBJ1-5; no definite D call. This CDR3 spans 14 amino acids. V shed 3 bases and J shed 0 bases, with 6 bases lying between them. Germline CDR1 reads MNHEY; CDR2 reads SMNVEV (reference sequence). The CDR3 loop reads CASSFGYSNQPQHF. CDR3 bases: TGTGCCAGCAGTTTCGGTTATAGCAATCAGCCCCAGCATTTT.

This rearrangement joins TRBV5-6 to TRBJ1-2; D possibly corresponds to TRBD1 (5 bases). The length of the CDR3 is 14 residues. Germline V gene sequence: CDR1 SGHDT, CDR2 YYEEEE. Trimming shortened V by 1 base and J by 2 bases, and 9 bases separated the two germline ends. The CDR3 here is CASSLQGRNYGYTF. The DNA for the CDR3 is TGTGCCAGCAGCTTGCAGGGTCGAAACTATGGCTACACCTTC.

The table lists this clone with a count of one. The chain is built from TRBV30 and TRBJ1-2, with D possibly matching TRBD1 (6 bases). The CDR3 contains 12 residues. V was cut by 5 bases and J by 7 bases, with 14 bases left in between. Per germline, CDR1 GTSNPN and CDR2 SVGIG (reference sequence). The CDR3 nucleotides read TGTGCCTGGGGGGTGGGGGCCGGTGGCTACACCTTC. Translated: CAWGVGAGGYTF.

The genes are TRBV19 and TRBJ2-1; TRBD1 matches at 10 bases. Germline V gives CDR1 LNHDA, CDR2 SQIVND (reference sequence). The J segment lost 2 bases and the V segment lost 9 bases, leaving 10 bases of the junction unmatched. This CDR3 has 16 residues. The CDR3 here is CASRYNGQGAYNEQFF. In DNA form, the CDR3 reads TGTGCCAGCAGATACAACGGACAGGGGGCCTACAATGAGCAGTTCTTC.

The rearrangement joins TRBV2 to TRBJ2-7, with D possibly TRBD1 on 6 matching bases. Germline CDR1 is SNHLY and CDR2 is FYNNEI. Trimming shortened V by 4 bases and J by 2 bases, and 18 bases separated the two germline ends. CDR3 length: 16 residues. CDR3 in amino acids: CASSGKTGSLPYEQYF. In nucleotides, the CDR3 is TGTGCCAGCAGTGGTAAAACAGGGAGCCTACCCTACGAGCAGTACTTC. The full variable domain, completed using reference TRBV2 and TRBJ2-7, is EPEVTQTPSHQVTQMGQEVILRCVPISNHLYFYWYRQILGQKVEFLVSFYNNEISEKSEIFDDQFSVERPDGSNFTLKIRSTKLEDSAMYFCASSGKTGSLPYEQYFGPGTRLTVT.

This sequence joins TRBV5-1 and TRBJ2-4; maybe TRBD1 (6 bases). CDR1 and CDR2 from the germline V gene are SGHRS and YFSETQ. Trimming took off 4 bases at V and 0 bases at J, with 14 bases between the two ends. The CDR3 runs to 16 residues. This chain's CDR3 is CASSPQGTLAKNIQYF. The CDR3 coding sequence is TGCGCCAGCAGCCCTCAGGGGACCTTAGCCAAAAACATTCAGTACTTC.

V and J are TRBV7-2 and TRBJ2-2; the D gene is possibly TRBD1 (5 bases). This CDR3 contains 15 residues. V lost 3 bases and J lost 7, with 15 bases in between. Looked up from germline, CDR1 is SGHTA and CDR2 is FQGNSA. CDR3 in amino acids: CASSFLTGFLGELFF. The CDR3 DNA sequence: TGTGCCAGCAGCTTTCTCACAGGATTCCTCGGGGAGCTGTTTTTT.

The chain combines TRBV29-1 with TRBJ2-3, with 8 bases matching TRBD2. This CDR3 is 13 amino acids long. Germline CDR1 reads SQVTM; CDR2 reads ANQGSEA. The trim removed 7 bases at V and 4 bases at J, leaving 7 bases unmatched. CDR3 sequence (DNA): TGCAGCGCCCAGCGGGAGCCGGCAGATACGCAGTATTTT. This sequence encodes CSAQREPADTQYF.